This TCR beta chain emerged from a study of response to subunit inactivated influenza vaccine. Study-level findings and limits: Authors suggested few new T cells are recruited by each seasonal influenza vaccination.

Each CDR3 protein is one row after TCRdb ran MiXCR on the RT-PCR reads. The sample consists of hundreds of thousands of distinct CDR3 sequences, roughly 10% of them appearing once. Looked up from germline, CDR1 is SGHRS and CDR2 is YFSETQ. The CDR3 totals 19 residues. V lost 0 bases and J 1 base, leaving 19 bases between the germline ends. Notes on this clonotype: Antigen: not known. The CDR3 does not end in the conserved phenylalanine or tryptophan, so this is likely a read error.

The chain employs TRBV5-1 and TRBJ2-2; TRBD1 is a possible D gene (5 bases). Source: PBMCs from blood, taken on the day of vaccination. This clonotype was obtained from a man between 50 and 59 years old who received an inactivated influenza vaccine. The CDR3 is CASSLALGPLVLNTGELFL. CDR3 nucleotides: TGCGCCAGCAGCTTGGCCCTGGGGCCGCTAGTTTTGAACACCGGGGAGCTGTTTCTT.